This TCR beta chain originates from a study of cytomegalovirus exposure and HLA in healthy donors. Overall study results and limits: Rarity marked most TCR sequences, yet some public TCRs occurred in many donors. A list of 164 TCR beta chains associated with cytomegalovirus was given.

Clones were read by immunoSEQ multiplex PCR, and TCRdb kept only the in-frame ones, dropping some. The sample holds tens of thousands of clones, approximately 93% seen once. This clone was observed once. What it binds is not known. The CDR3 contains 11 residues. V lost 3 bases, J lost 6 bases, and 6 bases lay in between. Germline V lookup: CDR1 MDHEN, CDR2 SYDVKM. The chain recombines TRBV28 with TRBJ2-7, with D possibly matching TRBD1 (5 bases). Sequencing used PBMCs. The origin of this receptor is a man in his late teens or twenties in good health and CMV-seropositive. CDR3 sequence: CASSLGREQYF. For the CDR3, the DNA is TGTGCCAGCAGTTTGGGGCGCGAGCAGTACTTC. The whole variable domain, remainder taken from reference TRBV28 and TRBJ2-7, is DVKVTQSSRYLVKRTGEKVFLECVQDMDHENMFWYRQDPGLGLRLIYFSYDVKMKEKGDIPEGYSVSREKKERFSLILESASTNQTSMYLCASSLGREQYFGPGTRLTVT.